A single sample is the source of the 20 T cell receptor beta chains below, sequenced in a study of human T cells and chemical hapten exposure. Each CDR3 protein gets one entry after TCRdb re-called the RACE reads with MiXCR. The sample has under 55,000 distinct CDR3 sequences, more than 9.5% seen once; the top ten hold roughly 17%. Time point specified: patch test 3, about 24 weeks after DPC sensitization. The treatment here: therapeutic diphenylcyclopropenone sensitization with weekly scalp DPC. The specimen was whole blood, collected in connection with sensitization to the hapten diphenylcyclopropenone (DPC). These receptors were obtained from a woman aged 40 to 50 with alopecia areata. Some clones in this sample may be carry-over from other donors' samples.

The V call is TRBV4-3, the J call TRBJ2-1; 8 bases fit TRBD1. CDR1 LGHNA and CDR2 YSLEER come from the germline V gene. The V segment lost 0 bases and the J segment 6 bases; nucleotides outside the gene matches: 7. The CDR3 is 16 residues long. CDR3 protein: CASSQERGTGANEQFF. In DNA, the CDR3 is TGCGCCAGCAGCCAAGAAAGGGGGACAGGAGCCAATGAGCAGTTCTTC.

The CDR3 spells CASSPPDRALEAFF. CDR3 coding DNA: TGTGCCAGCAGCCCACCCGACAGGGCGTTGGAAGCTTTCTTT. The V gene is TRBV9, the J gene TRBJ1-1, with TRBD1 matching 7 bases. Germline V gives CDR1 SGDLS, CDR2 YYNGEE. J gave up 8 bases and V 4 bases, and 11 bases lay outside the gene matches. The CDR3 spans 14 residues.

On this clonotype: The junction does not match germline at one end; this may be a read error. The chain couples TRBV6-2 or TRBV6-3 to TRBJ1-1; D gene uncertain. CDR3 length: 15 amino acids. CDR1 is MNHEY and CDR2 is SVGEGT in the germline V gene. The CDR3 DNA reads TGTGCCAGCAGGTCCAAAGGACGGATGAACACTGAAGCTTTGTTT. It codes for CASRSKGRMNTEALF.

This clonotype has a handful of counts. This sequence joins TRBV18 and TRBJ2-7; 8 bases are shared with TRBD1. The CDR3 covers 15 residues. CDR1 and CDR2 from the germline V gene are KGHSH and LQKENI. The V gene end was trimmed by 2 bases and the J gene end by 5 bases; junction bases not matched to a gene: 8. The CDR3 here is CASSPLDRASDEQYF. In nucleotides, the CDR3 is TGTGCCAGCTCACCATTGGACAGGGCGTCCGACGAGCAGTACTTC. The full variable domain, rest sourced from reference TRBV18 and TRBJ2-7, is NAGVMQNPRHLVRRRGQEARLRCSPMKGHSHVYWYRQLPEEGLKFMVYLQKENIIDESGMPKERFSAEFPKEGPSILRIQQVVRGDSAAYFCASSPLDRASDEQYFGPGTRLTVT.

Many counts were recorded for this clonotype. J is TRBJ2-3 and V is TRBV7-9; D not resolved. V was cut by 6 bases and J by 6 bases, with 13 bases left in between. The V gene's germline CDR1 is SEHNR and CDR2 FQNEAQ (reference sequence). The CDR3 runs 13 residues. The CDR3 bases are TGTGCCAGCAGGGTAACAGCCTCGGATACGCAGTATTTT. Translating gives CASRVTASDTQYF.

This clonotype was counted a few times. V and J are TRBV18 and TRBJ1-1; D not resolved. The germline V and J ends were trimmed by 2 bases and 7 bases, with 11 bases remaining between them. CDR3 length equals 13 residues. The germline V gene encodes CDR1 KGHSH and CDR2 LQKENI. For the CDR3, the DNA is TGTGCCAGCTCACCAGGTACGGATCGTGAAGCTTTCTTT. Amino acid sequence: CASSPGTDREAFF.

This clonotype was picked up a small number of times. The genes are TRBV6-5 and TRBJ1-2, with no clear D. CDR1 and CDR2 (germline): MNHEY, SVGAGI. This CDR3 contains 14 residues. Trimming took off 0 bases at V and 8 bases at J, with 13 bases between the two ends. The CDR3 reads CASSYSPGEGGYTF. The CDR3 DNA sequence: TGTGCCAGCAGTTACTCCCCCGGGGAAGGGGGCTACACCTTC.

This clonotype turned up a few times. V usage is TRBV18 and J usage is TRBJ1-5; possible D gene TRBD1, 5 bases. Trimming pared 3 bases from V and 4 bases from J, leaving 13 bases between. CDR3 length equals 15 residues. Germline CDR1 is KGHSH and CDR2 is LQKENI. CDR3 residues: CASSPGRDGNQPQHF. In DNA, the CDR3 is TGTGCCAGCTCACCGGGCAGGGATGGTAATCAGCCCCAGCATTTT. The variable domain in full, with the rest retrieved from reference TRBV18 and TRBJ1-5, is NAGVMQNPRHLVRRRGQEARLRCSPMKGHSHVYWYRQLPEEGLKFMVYLQKENIIDESGMPKERFSAEFPKEGPSILRIQQVVRGDSAAYFCASSPGRDGNQPQHFGDGTRLSIL.

This clonotype was seen at least ten times. The V call is TRBV6-4, the J call TRBJ2-1, with D unclear. This CDR3 has 16 amino acids. Trimming removed 0 bases at V and 2 bases at J, with 11 bases between. Germline V gene sequence: CDR1 MRHNA, CDR2 SNTAGT. The CDR3 sequence is CASSDSPSFPYNEQFF. CDR3 sequence (DNA): TGTGCCAGCAGTGACTCTCCCAGTTTCCCCTACAATGAGCAGTTCTTC.

Here the CDR3 DNA reads TGCAGTGCTAGTCGGTGGCTAGCGGGCACAGATACGCAGTATTTT. Translating it yields CSASRWLAGTDTQYF. V and J are TRBV20-1 and TRBJ2-3; 7 bases match TRBD2. The germline CDR1 and CDR2 sequences are DFQATT and SNEGSKA (reference sequence). V shed 3 bases, J shed 1 base, and the junction held 7 bases outside the gene matches. The CDR3 sequence is 15 residues long.

This clonotype was seen ten or more times. This rearrangement joins TRBV15 to TRBJ2-5; 11 positions match TRBD1. This CDR3 is built from 14 residues. J was trimmed by 6 bases and V by 6 bases; bases with no gene match: 6. Germline V CDR1 and CDR2: LNHNV, YYDKDF (reference sequence). CDR3 sequence reads: CATSPGQGAKTQYF. Written as DNA, the CDR3 is TGTGCCACCAGTCCAGGACAGGGGGCGAAGACCCAGTACTTC.

The V gene is TRBV7-9, the J gene TRBJ1-1; D gene unclear. The germline V gene encodes CDR1 SEHNR and CDR2 FQNEAQ (reference sequence). The CDR3 is 11 amino acids. V was pared by 11 bases and J by 1 base, with 8 bases between. The CDR3: CAGEPNTEAFF. The DNA of the CDR3 is TGTGCCGGTGAGCCGAACACTGAAGCTTTCTTT.

In this sample, this clonotype turned up a few times. The gene calls are TRBV7-2 and TRBJ2-5; unclear D gene. Trimming left V 3 bases short and J 5 bases short, with 16 bases between. The CDR3 has 15 amino acids. Germline V gene sequence: CDR1 SGHTA, CDR2 FQGNSA. The CDR3 sequence is CASSLGGPRRETQYF. CDR3 in DNA: TGTGCCAGCAGCTTGGGCGGACCGCGCCGGGAGACCCAGTACTTC.

The sample holds many counts of this clonotype. V usage is TRBV3-1 and J usage is TRBJ2-5; D is unresolved. Trimming took off 0 bases at V and 12 bases at J, with 11 bases between the two ends. Germline CDR1 and CDR2: LGHDT and YNNKEL (reference sequence). The CDR3 is made up of 12 amino acids. The CDR3 spells CASSQDHGVKYF. The CDR3 nucleotides read TGTGCCAGCAGCCAAGACCACGGAGTTAAGTACTTC.

This clonotype was recorded at least ten times. V is TRBV15 and J is TRBJ2-4, with 7 bases fitting TRBD1. This CDR3 region has 14 residues. Trimming cost V 4 bases and J 8 bases; bases outside gene matches: 8. Germline CDR1 and CDR2: LNHNV and YYDKDF (reference sequence). CDR3 nucleotide sequence: TGTGCCACCAGCAAAGACAGGGATGTGGACATTCAGTACTTC. This gives the protein CATSKDRDVDIQYF.

This clonotype appeared many times. This chain connects TRBV4-3 to TRBJ2-5, with TRBD2 matching 7 bases. Trimming took 0 bases from V and 0 from J; bases not matched to a gene: 10. Germline V gene sequence: CDR1 LGHNA, CDR2 YSLEER. The CDR3 covers 18 residues. This CDR3 is CASSQDLRGTIDQETQYF. The CDR3 coding sequence is TGCGCCAGCAGCCAAGATTTGCGGGGGACCATCGACCAAGAGACCCAGTACTTC.

This clonotype was counted between two and nine times. The rearrangement links TRBV4-1 to TRBJ1-6, with D unresolved. Germline loops: CDR1 MGHRA, CDR2 YSYEKL. V lost 2 bases and J lost 7, with 12 bases in between. There are 15 residues in the CDR3. The CDR3 here is CASSQLQLGNSPLHF. The CDR3 DNA sequence: TGCGCCAGCAGCCAACTTCAGCTGGGGAATTCACCCCTCCACTTT.

This clonotype was recorded at least ten times. This chain joins TRBV12-3 or TRBV12-4 and TRBJ2-1, with 8 nucleotides matching TRBD2. With 7 bases clipped from V and 8 bases from J, the junction kept 10 bases outside the gene matches. The CDR3 totals 14 residues. DNA of the CDR3: TGTGCCAGCATAGCGGGGAGCTCGCTTGATGAGCAGTTCTTC. Translation gives CASIAGSSLDEQFF.

This clonotype showed up just a few times. V and J are TRBV28 and TRBJ2-7, with D maybe TRBD2 (5 bases). V lost 5 bases and J lost 7, with 21 bases in between. The CDR3 has 15 amino acids. Germline loops: CDR1 MDHEN, CDR2 SYDVKM. Here the CDR3 reads CASSRTSPIYVEQYF. Written as DNA, the CDR3 is TGTGCCAGCAGTCGGACTTCCCCTATCTACGTGGAGCAGTACTTC.

This clonotype occurred many times. J is TRBJ2-7 and V is TRBV29-1, with D perhaps TRBD1 (6 bases). With 0 bases removed from V and 3 bases from J, the gap between germline ends came to 12 bases. The CDR3 has 14 residues. Germline CDR1 reads SQVTM; CDR2 reads ANQGSEA. The DNA for the CDR3 is TGCAGCGTTGAAGATGGGACATCGGTCTACGAGCAGTACTTC. This encodes CSVEDGTSVYEQYF.